This is a list of T cell receptor beta chains from one sample in a study of blood T cell repertoires in COVID-19. Here immunoSEQ multiplex PCR was the method, and the copy in TCRdb shows in-frame clones only, minus some. The profile shows about 110,000 clones, roughly four fifths of them singletons. The sample was peripheral blood. The receptors derive from a woman in her sixties with acute or convalescent COVID-19. Both conserved end residues are part of each CDR3. Fields, in order: J gene, clone size, D gene, V gene, CDR3 DNA, CDR3 protein. D genes are given only for firm matches. Rows give clone size only sometimes, using once, few, many, or a class for an expanded clone.

j_gene: TRBJ2-5; abundance: NA; d_gene: TRBD1; v_gene: TRBV29-1; CDR3nt: TGCAGCGTTTGGACAGGGATGGAAGAGACCCAGTACTTC; CDR3aa: CSVWTGMEETQYF
j_gene: TRBJ2-7; abundance: NA; d_gene: NA; v_gene: TRBV9; CDR3nt: TGTGCCAGCAGCGTAGGAGATATGCGGCCGAGCTCCTACGAGCAGTACTTC; CDR3aa: CASSVGDMRPSSYEQYF
j_gene: TRBJ2-2; abundance: NA; d_gene: NA; v_gene: TRBV5-5; CDR3nt: TGTGCCAGCAGCTTGCGGACACCCAGGAACACCGGGGAGCTGTTTTTT; CDR3aa: CASSLRTPRNTGELFF
j_gene: TRBJ2-3; abundance: NA; d_gene: NA; v_gene: TRBV5-1; CDR3nt: TGCGCCAGCAGCTTTGGCGGGGTGGATACGCAGTATTTT; CDR3aa: CASSFGGVDTQYF
j_gene: TRBJ2-5; abundance: NA; d_gene: NA; v_gene: TRBV14; CDR3nt: TGTGCCAGCAGCCAAGGGAGGCGGGGATCGAGACGGGGGGAGACCCAGTACTTC; CDR3aa: CASSQGRRGSRRGETQYF
j_gene: TRBJ1-2; abundance: few; d_gene: TRBD1; v_gene: TRBV3-1/TRBV3-2; CDR3nt: TGTGCCACCGGACAGGGGGCATGGGGCTACACCTTC; CDR3aa: CATGQGAWGYTF
j_gene: TRBJ2-3; abundance: NA; d_gene: NA; v_gene: TRBV6-5; CDR3nt: TGTGCCAGCAGTTCCGGACTACCCATCTTCACAGATACGCAGTATTTT; CDR3aa: CASSSGLPIFTDTQYF
j_gene: TRBJ2-1; abundance: NA; d_gene: NA; v_gene: TRBV4-1; CDR3nt: TGCGCCAGCAGCCAAGATCCCACTTTGGAGCAGTTCTTC; CDR3aa: CASSQDPTLEQFF
j_gene: TRBJ2-1; abundance: NA; d_gene: TRBD2; v_gene: TRBV18; CDR3nt: TGTGCCAGCACTCGCGGGGGAGTCTACAATGAGCAGTTCTTC; CDR3aa: CASTRGGVYNEQFF
j_gene: TRBJ1-1; abundance: NA; d_gene: NA; v_gene: TRBV7-2; CDR3nt: TGTGCCAGCAGCTCATATACAGTATCAGCTTTCTTT; CDR3aa: CASSSYTVSAFF
j_gene: TRBJ1-2; abundance: NA; d_gene: NA; v_gene: TRBV24-1; CDR3nt: TGTGCCACCAGTTTGGGCTCCAATTATGGCTACACCTTC; CDR3aa: CATSLGSNYGYTF
j_gene: TRBJ2-5; abundance: NA; d_gene: TRBD2; v_gene: TRBV12-5; CDR3nt: TGTGCTAGTGGACGGACTAGCGGGGCCGAGACCCAGTACTTC; CDR3aa: CASGRTSGAETQYF
j_gene: TRBJ2-5; abundance: NA; d_gene: NA; v_gene: TRBV28; CDR3nt: TGTGCCAGCAGTCCCGGACCCGCTAGGGGTGAGACCCAGTACTTC; CDR3aa: CASSPGPARGETQYF
j_gene: TRBJ2-1; abundance: NA; d_gene: NA; v_gene: TRBV6-1; CDR3nt: TGTGCCAGCAGTGACAGGATTAGACAGGCCCTGGGTAAAGAGCAGTTCTTC; CDR3aa: CASSDRIRQALGKEQFF
j_gene: TRBJ2-5; abundance: NA; d_gene: TRBD2; v_gene: TRBV19; CDR3nt: TGTGCCAGTAGTATCTACGGGGGGACAGAGACCCAGTACTTC; CDR3aa: CASSIYGGTETQYF
j_gene: TRBJ1-5; abundance: few; d_gene: NA; v_gene: TRBV11-2; CDR3nt: TGTGCCAGCAGCTTGGGTACGGGGCAGCCCCAGCATTTT; CDR3aa: CASSLGTGQPQHF
j_gene: TRBJ2-3; abundance: NA; d_gene: NA; v_gene: TRBV7-9; CDR3nt: TGTGCCAGCAGCTTAGGTACAGGGACAGATACGCAGTATTTT; CDR3aa: CASSLGTGTDTQYF
j_gene: TRBJ2-7; abundance: NA; d_gene: TRBD1; v_gene: TRBV13; CDR3nt: TGTGCCAGCAGCCCCCCGGGACAGGGAATGTACGAGCAGTACTTC; CDR3aa: CASSPPGQGMYEQYF
j_gene: TRBJ2-3; abundance: NA; d_gene: TRBD2; v_gene: TRBV3-1/TRBV3-2; CDR3nt: TGTGCCAGCAGCCAGCAGAGCGGGGGGGCCGGAGATACGCAGTATTTT; CDR3aa: CASSQQSGGAGDTQYF
j_gene: TRBJ1-5; abundance: NA; d_gene: NA; v_gene: TRBV19; CDR3nt: TGTGCCAGTAGTATACAGCAGGGGAGCAATCAGCCCCAGCATTTT; CDR3aa: CASSIQQGSNQPQHF
j_gene: TRBJ2-6; abundance: NA; d_gene: TRBD2; v_gene: TRBV13; CDR3nt: TGTGCCAGCAGCTCCGGGAGCGGGGGACGCGGGGCCAACGTCCTGACTTTC; CDR3aa: CASSSGSGGRGANVLTF
j_gene: TRBJ1-3; abundance: NA; d_gene: NA; v_gene: TRBV12-3/TRBV12-4; CDR3nt: TGTGCCAGCAGAGGGGGACAAAGCATATATTTT; CDR3aa: CASRGGQSIYF